This T cell receptor (beta chain) is drawn from a study of OX40 agonist ivuxolimab in advanced cancers. Study-wide context: At 65% to 85% male, the cohort had a mean age of roughly 60 years, ranging from about 20 to 80.

Here immunoSEQ multiplex PCR was the method, and the copy in TCRdb shows in-frame clones only, minus some. This sample carries about 22,000 clones, about 86% of them seen once, and the ten largest clones take approximately 30%. This clonotype originated in an adult with an advanced solid tumor such as melanoma, head and neck, liver or kidney cancer. Sequenced material: CD4+ or CD8+ T cells sorted from blood, taken in a trial of the OX40 agonist ivuxolimab.

CDR3: CAISDPSVDYSNQPQHF. The DNA for the CDR3 is TGTGCCATCAGTGACCCTTCCGTGGACTATAGCAATCAGCCCCAGCATTTT. The chain links TRBV10-3 to TRBJ1-5; the D is unclear. Germline values: CDR1 ENHRY, CDR2 SYGVKD. Trimming left V 3 bases short and J 0 bases short, with 15 bases between. The CDR3 is 17 amino acids.